The 30 T cell receptor beta chains below all came from one sample that was sequenced in a study of blood T cells in healthy people across ages. Together with a sample-barcoded 5' primer, a J-beta primer mix was included in a second PCR lasting about 6 to 11 cycles. Each CDR3 protein is one row after TCRdb ran MiXCR on the 5' RACE reads. The data contain 1.5 million to 2 million distinct CDR3 sequences, about 39% of them seen just once; the ten biggest clones take up under 30%. The specimen sequenced was blood. Receptors originate from a human donor in good health.

This rearrangement joins TRBV2 to TRBJ1-2; possible D gene TRBD1, 5 bases. Germline V gives CDR1 SNHLY, CDR2 FYNNEI. The length of the CDR3 is 13 residues. V shed 8 bases and J shed 2 bases, with 12 bases lying between them. Here the CDR3 reads CASWNGANYGYTF. For the CDR3, the DNA is TGTGCCAGCTGGAACGGGGCGAACTATGGCTACACCTTC.

CDR3 in amino acids: CSVVAWERNHYEQYF. Here the CDR3 DNA reads TGCAGCGTCGTCGCCTGGGAGCGGAATCATTACGAGCAGTACTTC. The rearrangement links TRBV29-1 to TRBJ2-7, with D possibly being TRBD2 (5 bases). In germline, CDR1 is SQVTM, CDR2 ANQGSEA. Deletions cut 6 bases from V and 4 bases from J, with 22 bases between. This CDR3 is built from 15 residues.

Details on this clonotype: One junction end disagrees with the germline gene, perhaps due to a read error. V and J are TRBV7-2 and TRBJ2-2, with 9 bases lining up with TRBD1. This CDR3 region has 17 residues. Germline V CDR1 and CDR2: SGHTA, FQGNSA. The CDR3 sequence: CASSPSAGQGNAGELFF. For the CDR3, the DNA is TGTGCCAGCAGCCCCTCTGCAGGACAGGGGAACGCCGGGGAGCTGTTTTTT.

This clonotype came up once. V is TRBV12-3 or TRBV12-4 and J is TRBJ1-1; TRBD1 aligns across 7 bases. The junction had 9 bases not matched to a gene; V was cut back by 2 bases and J by 6 bases. The CDR3 runs to 15 residues. CDR3: CASSLTDREKAEAFF. For the CDR3, the DNA is TGTGCCAGCAGTTTAACCGACAGGGAAAAAGCTGAAGCTTTCTTT.

Only a few counts were recorded for this clonotype. V gene TRBV5-1 combines with J gene TRBJ1-1; the match to TRBD1 covers 7 bases. The CDR3 contains 14 residues. V shed 5 bases and J 6 bases; nucleotides not matched to a gene: 10. Per germline, CDR1 SGHRS and CDR2 YFSETQ. The CDR3 protein is CASSRGQEPPEAFF. The CDR3 bases are TGCGCCAGCAGTCGAGGACAGGAGCCTCCTGAAGCTTTCTTT.

V usage is TRBV30 and J usage is TRBJ1-2; no clear D. The germline V gene encodes CDR1 GTSNPN and CDR2 SVGIG (reference sequence). Trimming took 4 bases from V and 5 from J, leaving 17 bases between them. The CDR3 length is 14 residues. The CDR3 loop is CAWTSFRRIYGYTF. CDR3 DNA sequence: TGTGCCTGGACCTCCTTTCGGCGGATTTATGGCTACACCTTC.

The gene calls are TRBV20-1 and TRBJ2-3; 14 bases agree with TRBD2. The CDR3 has 15 amino acids. After removal of 5 bases from V and 9 bases from J, the junction contained 10 bases not matched to a gene. Germline V gene sequence: CDR1 DFQATT, CDR2 SNEGSKA (reference sequence). The CDR3 region has the DNA TGCAGTGCTGCCAGACTAGCGGGGGGGCCGGGGACGCAGTATTTT. This translates into CSAARLAGGPGTQYF.

The chain joins TRBV24-1 to TRBJ1-2; TRBD1 is a possible D gene (6 bases). The germline V gene encodes CDR1 KGHDR and CDR2 SFDVKD. V gave up 4 bases and J gave up 1 base, with 18 bases separating them. The CDR3 consists of 17 residues. CDR3 nucleotides: TGTGCCACCAGTGAACAGGGATATCGGCGCCTTAACTATGGCTACACCTTC. Its translation: CATSEQGYRRLNYGYTF.

The chain couples TRBV4-2 to TRBJ1-1, with D maybe TRBD1 (6 bases). The CDR3 is made up of 13 amino acids. CDR1 and CDR2 (germline): LGHNA, YNFKEQ. V lost 1 base and J lost 10, with 13 bases in between. The CDR3 DNA reads as TGTGCCAGCAGCCAAGTGCAGGGGTCTGGAGCTTTCTTT. Translating it yields CASSQVQGSGAFF.

This clonotype was seen a handful of times. This chain uses TRBV12-3 or TRBV12-4 with TRBJ2-7; a weak D match, TRBD1 (5 bases). This CDR3 has 14 residues. Trimming took off 2 bases at V and 6 bases at J, with 14 bases between the two ends. CDR3 residues: CASSLLSGLSEQYF. Written as DNA, the CDR3 is TGTGCCAGCAGTTTATTGTCAGGGCTCAGCGAGCAGTACTTC.

The chain recombines TRBV6-1 with TRBJ2-1; D may be TRBD1 (6 bases). Germline V gene lookup returns CDR1 MNHNS and CDR2 SASEGT. Trimming left V 7 bases short and J 0 bases short, with 13 bases between. This CDR3 has 15 residues. The CDR3 loop is CASNYWTDSYNEQFF. CDR3 sequence (DNA): TGTGCCAGCAACTATTGGACAGACTCCTACAATGAGCAGTTCTTC.

There are many counts of this clonotype. V is TRBV4-3 and J is TRBJ2-1; possibly TRBD1 or TRBD2 for D (6 bases each). The CDR3 length is 17 residues. The V gene's germline CDR1 is LGHNA and CDR2 YSLEER. Between the trimmed V and J ends, which lost 1 base and 3 bases, there was a span of 16 bases. The CDR3 here is CASSQGPEGGNYNEQFF. For the CDR3, the DNA is TGCGCCAGCAGCCAAGGGCCCGAGGGGGGCAACTACAATGAGCAGTTCTTC.

This clonotype has a handful of counts. V is TRBV20-1 and J is TRBJ2-7; 7 positions agree with TRBD2. The CDR3 sequence is 12 residues long. Trimming removed 6 bases from V and 4 bases from J; junction bases left unmatched: 6. CDR1 DFQATT and CDR2 SNEGSKA come from the germline V gene (reference sequence). The DNA of the CDR3 is TGCAGTGCCACCGGGACTATATACGAGCAGTACTTC. As protein: CSATGTIYEQYF.

The chain employs TRBV11-2 and TRBJ1-6, with a possible D match to TRBD1 (5 bases). This CDR3 comprises 15 residues. Per the germline V gene, CDR1 is SGHAT and CDR2 is FQNNGV. Between the trimmed V and J ends, which lost 5 bases and 9 bases, there was a span of 17 bases. CDR3 bases: TGTGCCAGCAGCCAGAATGCACGGCAGGGTTCACCCCTCCACTTT. This encodes CASSQNARQGSPLHF.

The CDR3 nucleotides read TGTGCCAGCAGCTTTTCGGTCGACAATCAGCCCCAGCATTTT. It encodes CASSFSVDNQPQHF. The chain employs TRBV7-2 and TRBJ1-5; D gene unclear. The germline V and J ends were trimmed by 3 bases and 3 bases, with 9 bases remaining between them. The CDR3 is made up of 14 amino acids. The germline V gene has CDR1 SGHTA and CDR2 FQGNSA.

This clonotype was seen a single time. The V call is TRBV28, the J call TRBJ2-5; no clear D gene. This CDR3 comprises 15 residues. Germline V gives CDR1 MDHEN, CDR2 SYDVKM. Between the trimmed V and J ends, which lost 4 bases and 3 bases, there was a span of 15 bases. The CDR3 nucleotides are TGTGCCAGCAGTTACCGAGAGGTTACAAAAGAGACCCAGTACTTC. Amino acid sequence: CASSYREVTKETQYF.

V and J are TRBV29-1 and TRBJ1-1; D uncertain. The V gene lost 6 bases and the J gene lost 0 bases, with 8 bases spanning the gap. Per germline, CDR1 SQVTM and CDR2 ANQGSEA. The CDR3 has 12 amino acids. CDR3 region: CSVRELNTEAFF. The CDR3 nucleotides are TGCAGCGTGAGGGAATTGAACACTGAAGCTTTCTTT.

A single count supports this clonotype. The V gene is TRBV20-1, the J gene TRBJ1-1; weak D call: TRBD1 (5 bases). The CDR3 is 15 amino acids. Germline CDR1 is DFQATT and CDR2 is SNEGSKA (reference sequence). V was clipped by 0 bases and J by 4 bases, with 15 bases between them. CDR3 protein: CSAREGGEGSTEAFF. DNA for the CDR3: TGCAGTGCTAGAGAAGGAGGGGAAGGGAGCACTGAAGCTTTCTTT.

The chain couples TRBV9 to TRBJ2-6, with D perhaps assigned TRBD1 or TRBD2 (5 bases each). Germline CDR1 is SGDLS and CDR2 is YYNGEE. The V end lost 2 bases, the J end lost 0 bases, and 12 bases lay between the germline ends. This CDR3 has 17 residues. Here the CDR3 reads CASSVTGTYSGANVLTF. CDR3 sequence (DNA): TGTGCCAGCAGCGTTACCGGGACCTACTCTGGGGCCAACGTCCTGACTTTC. The full variable domain, completed using reference TRBV9 and TRBJ2-6, is DSGVTQTPKHLITATGQRVTLRCSPRSGDLSVYWYQQSLDQGLQFLIQYYNGEERAKGNILERFSAQQFPDLHSELNLSSLELGDSALYFCASSVTGTYSGANVLTFGAGSRLTVL.

This clonotype was seen repeatedly, ten times or more. This chain joins TRBV20-1 and TRBJ2-6; D may be TRBD1 (6 bases). The CDR3 length is 18 residues. Per germline, CDR1 DFQATT and CDR2 SNEGSKA (reference sequence). V was pared by 6 bases and J by 0 bases, with 21 bases between. CDR3 DNA sequence: TGCAGTGCCCCAAAAGGGGACACGAGTTCCTCTGGGGCCAACGTCCTGACTTTC. Protein: CSAPKGDTSSSGANVLTF.

The V call is TRBV24-1, the J call TRBJ2-3, with a tentative D call TRBD1 (5 bases). V was shortened by 1 base and J by 2 bases, with 9 bases between the two germline ends. Germline V gene lookup returns CDR1 KGHDR and CDR2 SFDVKD. This CDR3 region has 15 residues. The CDR3 coding sequence is TGTGCCACCAGTGATTTACGACAGCCCACAGATACGCAGTATTTT. This translates into CATSDLRQPTDTQYF.

Only a few counts were recorded for this clonotype. This sequence joins TRBV6-2 or TRBV6-3 and TRBJ2-4; possibly TRBD2 for D (5 bases). Germline V gives CDR1 MNHEY, CDR2 SVGEGT. V dropped 0 bases and J dropped 8 bases, with 8 bases sitting between them. This CDR3 is 13 amino acids long. CDR3 amino acids: CASSYSGEDIQYF. The CDR3 bases are TGTGCCAGCAGTTACTCGGGAGAGGACATTCAGTACTTC.

This clonotype was counted between two and nine times. This sequence joins TRBV12-3 or TRBV12-4 and TRBJ1-2, with 9 bases lining up with TRBD1. Trimming removed 6 bases from V and 2 bases from J; junction bases left unmatched: 13. This CDR3 region has 17 residues. The CDR3 DNA reads as TGTGCCAGCAGATATGGACAGGGGATCTTAGAAAACTATGGCTACACCTTC. Protein product: CASRYGQGILENYGYTF.

This clonotype was seen repeatedly, ten times or more. The chain couples TRBV5-1 to TRBJ2-7; 8 nucleotides agree with TRBD1. J gave up 5 bases and V 0 bases, and 4 bases lay outside the gene matches. The CDR3 has 14 residues. CDR1 and CDR2 (germline): SGHRS, YFSETQ. The CDR3 loop is CASSLAQTGDEQYF. In DNA, the CDR3 is TGCGCCAGCAGCTTGGCCCAGACAGGGGACGAGCAGTACTTC.

V gene TRBV2 combines with J gene TRBJ1-4, with TRBD1 matching over 11 bases. CDR3 length: 15 residues. Germline values: CDR1 SNHLY, CDR2 FYNNEI. J was trimmed by 8 bases and V by 7 bases; bases with no gene match: 9. The CDR3 here is CASTADRGQLEKLFF. DNA for the CDR3: TGTGCCAGCACTGCGGACAGGGGGCAGCTGGAAAAACTGTTTTTT.

The chain recombines TRBV6-1 with TRBJ1-2; the match to TRBD1 covers 7 bases. V shed 8 bases, J shed 4 bases, and the junction held 13 bases outside the gene matches. The CDR3 covers 15 residues. Germline loops: CDR1 MNHNS, CDR2 SASEGT. Here the CDR3 DNA reads TGTGCCAGCTCGCCCCCGACTGGGACAGCCTATGGCTACACCTTC. The encoded protein is CASSPPTGTAYGYTF.

A few counts support this clonotype. This chain joins TRBV6-5 and TRBJ1-6; 7 positions match TRBD1. This CDR3 comprises 16 residues. CDR1 and CDR2 (germline): MNHEY, SVGAGI. J gave up 5 bases and V 3 bases, and 7 bases lay outside the gene matches. The CDR3 region is CASSYDRDSHNSPLHF. CDR3 coding DNA: TGTGCCAGCAGTTATGACCGGGACAGTCATAATTCACCCCTCCACTTT.

This clonotype was counted only a few times. The rearrangement joins TRBV5-1 to TRBJ2-1; D gene ambiguous. The CDR3 covers 12 residues. The ends were cut back, 7 bases at V and 10 bases at J, with 15 bases in the middle. CDR1 is SGHRS, CDR2 YFSETQ, per germline. CDR3 residues: CASAGQAGEQFF. CDR3 bases: TGCGCCAGCGCCGGGCAGGCCGGCGAGCAGTTCTTC. Complete variable domain (other parts from reference TRBV5-1 and TRBJ2-1): KAGVTQTPRYLIKTRGQQVTLSCSPISGHRSVSWYQQTPGQGLQFLFEYFSETQRNKGNFPGRFSGRQFSNSRSEMNVSTLELGDSALYLCASAGQAGEQFFGPGTRLTVL.

This clonotype appeared a few times. This chain uses TRBV12-5 with TRBJ2-3; the D is unclear. The CDR3 extends over 12 amino acids. CDR1 and CDR2 (germline): LGHNT, FRNRAP. Between the trimmed V and J ends, which lost 1 base and 5 bases, there was a span of 4 bases. The CDR3 sequence: CASGLGGDTQYF. CDR3 coding DNA: TGTGCTAGTGGTTTGGGGGGAGATACGCAGTATTTT.

J is TRBJ2-1 and V is TRBV5-1; TRBD2 matches 7 bases. The junction had 10 bases not matched to a gene; V was cut back by 0 bases and J by 1 base. Germline V lookup: CDR1 SGHRS, CDR2 YFSETQ. The CDR3 covers 18 residues. The CDR3 sequence: CASSLVALGGESYNEQFF. The CDR3 DNA is TGCGCCAGCAGCTTGGTGGCGTTGGGGGGGGAGTCCTACAATGAGCAGTTCTTC.